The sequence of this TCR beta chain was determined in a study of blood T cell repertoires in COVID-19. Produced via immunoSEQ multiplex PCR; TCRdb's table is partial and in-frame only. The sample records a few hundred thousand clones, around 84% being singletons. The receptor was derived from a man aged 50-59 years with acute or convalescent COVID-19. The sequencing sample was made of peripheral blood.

The CDR3 DNA follows: TGTGCCAGCAGCTTAGCCGGGTTCGCTGAAGCTTTCTTT. This sequence encodes CASSLAGFAEAFF. The chain couples TRBV7-8 to TRBJ1-1; D is unclear. Germline CDR1 SGHVS, CDR2 FQNEAQ. This CDR3 comprises 13 residues. Trimming cost V 0 bases and J 6 bases, with 8 bases left between them. Supplemented by reference TRBV7-8 and TRBJ1-1, the full variable domain reads GAGVSQSPRYKVAKRGQDVALRCDPISGHVSLFWYQQALGQGPEFLTYFQNEAQLDKSGLPSDRFFAERPEGSVSTLKIQRTQQEDSAVYLCASSLAGFAEAFFGQGTRLTVV.